This T cell receptor (beta chain) derives from a study of OX40 agonist ivuxolimab in advanced cancers. V was pared by 5 bases and J by 6 bases, with 10 bases between. CDR3 length equals 13 residues. From germline, CDR1 is SGHNT and CDR2 YENEEA. Only in-frame clones appear in the TCRdb table, and some are missing; sequencing was by immunoSEQ multiplex PCR. The sample lists roughly 140,000 clones, 94% seen once, with around 0.31% in the top ten. This sequence joins TRBV11-3 and TRBJ2-2, with D possibly matching TRBD1 (6 bases). Material: CD4+ or CD8+ T cells sorted from blood, obtained in a trial of the OX40 agonist ivuxolimab. This clonotype was sampled from an adult with an advanced solid tumor such as melanoma, head and neck, liver or kidney cancer. The CDR3 DNA sequence: TGTGCCAGCAGCGCCAGGGGATCCGGGGAGCTGTTTTTT. This translates into CASSARGSGELFF.